A single sample is the source of the 3 T cell receptor beta chains below, sequenced in a study of blood T cell repertoires in COVID-19 (dated by TCRdb to about 2020). Library creation used the immunoSEQ multiplex PCR assay. TCRdb stores this immuneACCESS table with in-frame sequences only. Part of the clones is absent; in the studies checked, under half of the shortfall reflects unresolved V genes, and no reason is known for the rest. The sample table records a few hundred thousand clones; around 90% of these occur just once. The ten largest clones capture 8.5% to 10% of the sample. The specimen was PBMCs or T cells enriched from blood (not recorded which). The origin of the receptors is a woman younger than 30 who had recovered from COVID-19.

The chain combines TRBV5-6 with TRBJ1-4; unclear D gene. V lost 8 bases to trimming and J lost 5 bases, with 13 bases between them. This CDR3 spans 13 amino acids. From germline, CDR1 is SGHDT and CDR2 YYEEEE. The CDR3 bases are TGTGCCAGTGCGAGGAGAGGAAATGAAAAACTGTTTTTT. This encodes CASARRGNEKLFF. Looking up the rest from reference TRBV5-6 and TRBJ1-4 gives the full variable domain: DAGVTQSPTHLIKTRGQQVTLRCSPKSGHDTVSWYQQALGQGPQFIFQYYEEEERQRGNFPDRFSGHQFPNYSSELNVNALLLGDSALYLCASARRGNEKLFFGSGTQLSVL.

The chain's CDR3 is CSVGGQGNEQFF. CDR3 coding DNA: TGCAGCGTTGGGGGTCAGGGGAATGAGCAGTTCTTC. The V call is TRBV29-1, the J call TRBJ2-1; the D gene is possibly TRBD1 (6 bases). This CDR3 is built from 12 residues. CDR1 and CDR2 (germline): SQVTM, ANQGSEA. V was clipped by 4 bases and J by 7 bases, with 11 bases between them.

The chain is built from TRBV7-9 and TRBJ1-5; D unresolved. CDR1 and CDR2 from the germline V gene are SEHNR and FQNEAQ (reference sequence). V lost 4 bases and J 10 bases, leaving 11 bases between the germline ends. This CDR3 has 12 amino acids. This chain's CDR3 is CASSSTLAPQHF. The CDR3 DNA sequence: TGTGCCAGCAGCTCAACCCTAGCCCCCCAGCATTTT.